The source of this T cell receptor beta chain is a study of T cell responses to AZD1222 COVID-19 vaccine. Profiled with immunoSEQ multiplex PCR; TCRdb holds only in-frame clones, not every one. The sample has over 120,000 clones; over 75% are singletons. From germline, CDR1 is SEHNR and CDR2 FQNEAQ (reference sequence). The length of the CDR3 is 11 residues. V lost 2 bases and J 9 bases, leaving 5 bases between the germline ends. This specimen was peripheral blood, taken on day 0 of AZD1222 vaccination. The V call is TRBV7-9, the J call TRBJ1-5; no firm D call. The TCR sequence derives from an adult in good health. In DNA, the CDR3 is TGTGCCAGCAGCTTAAGGTGGCCCCAGCATTTT. It encodes CASSLRWPQHF.